Listed here are 28 T cell receptor beta chains from one sample, sequenced in a study of T cell responses to AZD1222 COVID-19 vaccine. Method: immunoSEQ multiplex PCR; TCRdb's copy keeps in-frame clones and lacks some. This sample has about 150,000 clones, with under 95% found just once. The sample in question was peripheral blood, obtained on day 0 of AZD1222 vaccination. The origin of the receptors is an adult in good health.

The V gene is TRBV19, the J gene TRBJ2-7, with 7 positions matching TRBD1. Germline CDR1 reads LNHDA; CDR2 reads SQIVND (reference sequence). Trimming cost V 3 bases and J 7 bases; bases outside gene matches: 6. The CDR3 contains 13 residues. CDR3 nucleotides: TGTGCCAGTAGTATTGCAACAGGGGTGGAGCAGTACTTC. It specifies CASSIATGVEQYF.

The chain recombines TRBV6-5 with TRBJ1-1; perhaps TRBD1 as D (6 bases). Per germline, CDR1 MNHEY and CDR2 SVGAGI. The CDR3 contains 14 residues. Trimming took 8 bases from V and 5 from J, leaving 18 bases between them. The CDR3 region is CASGLQGGGTEAFF. The CDR3 coding sequence is TGTGCCAGCGGGTTACAGGGTGGGGGTACTGAAGCTTTCTTT.

J is TRBJ1-4 and V is TRBV9; TRBD1 agrees at 7 bases. Germline CDR1 reads SGDLS; CDR2 reads YYNGEE. This CDR3 has 14 residues. Germline trimming cut 3 bases from V and 8 bases from J; bases unmatched to any gene: 7. The CDR3 coding sequence is TGTGCCAGCAGCGCCCAGGGGGGGGGCGAAAAACTGTTTTTT. It specifies CASSAQGGGEKLFF.

This clone was seen a single time. The J gene is TRBJ1-5, the V gene TRBV12-3 or TRBV12-4; unclear D gene. The ends were cut back, 1 base at V and 6 bases at J, with 7 bases in the middle. The CDR3 is 13 amino acids. The CDR3 here is CASSLVIGQPQHF. CDR3 in DNA: TGTGCCAGCAGTTTAGTAATCGGTCAGCCCCAGCATTTT.

This rearrangement joins TRBV6-2 or TRBV6-3 to TRBJ2-7; TRBD1 agrees at 9 bases. The CDR3 runs 15 residues. Germline assignment: CDR1 MNHEY and CDR2 SVGEGT. Germline trimming cut 0 bases from V and 4 bases from J; bases unmatched to any gene: 4. The CDR3 coding sequence is TGTGCCAGCAGTTACTCAGGGACAGGGTTTTACGAGCAGTACTTC. Amino acids: CASSYSGTGFYEQYF.

The rearrangement uses TRBV7-2 and TRBJ2-2; the match to TRBD1 covers 7 bases. CDR3 length equals 15 residues. Germline values: CDR1 SGHTA, CDR2 FQGNSA. Germline trimming cut 10 bases from V and 1 base from J; bases unmatched to any gene: 9. CDR3 amino acids: CANDPRTGNTGELFF. The CDR3 DNA follows: TGTGCCAATGACCCGCGGACAGGGAACACCGGGGAGCTGTTTTTT. The whole variable domain, remainder taken from reference TRBV7-2 and TRBJ2-2, is GAGVSQSPSNKVTEKGKDVELRCDPISGHTALYWYRQSLGQGLEFLIYFQGNSAPDKSGLPSDRFSAERTGGSVSTLTIQRTQQEDSAVYLCANDPRTGNTGELFFGEGSRLTVL.

The chain uses TRBV4-1 and TRBJ2-1, with D perhaps matching TRBD1 (6 bases). The CDR3 runs 16 residues. Per the germline V gene, CDR1 is MGHRA and CDR2 is YSYEKL. Trimming took off 3 bases at V and 4 bases at J, with 16 bases between the two ends. CDR3 region: CASSHYRDKLYNEQFF. In DNA, the CDR3 is TGCGCCAGCAGCCATTATCGGGACAAATTATACAATGAGCAGTTCTTC.

The rearrangement links TRBV11-2 to TRBJ1-2; maybe TRBD1 (5 bases). The CDR3 has 15 amino acids. From germline, CDR1 is SGHAT and CDR2 FQNNGV. Trimming stripped 0 bases from V and 4 bases from J, with 12 bases between. This CDR3 reads CASSLDRKGPYGYTF. The DNA for the CDR3 is TGTGCCAGCAGCTTAGATCGGAAGGGGCCCTATGGCTACACCTTC.

The chain employs TRBV19 and TRBJ1-5, with no clear D. CDR1 LNHDA and CDR2 SQIVND come from the germline V gene (reference sequence). V lost 4 bases, J lost 2 bases, and 12 bases lay in between. This CDR3 is 15 amino acids long. The CDR3 here is CASSREVFGNQPQHF. As DNA, the CDR3 is TGTGCCAGTAGTAGGGAGGTGTTTGGCAATCAGCCCCAGCATTTT.

This sequence joins TRBV5-6 and TRBJ1-4; TRBD1 matches at 8 bases. The CDR3 sequence is 18 residues long. V dropped 4 bases and J dropped 5; count of bases not matched to a gene: 16. The germline gives CDR1 SGHDT, CDR2 YYEEEE. The CDR3 region is CASSGLSGQEEENEKLFF. The CDR3 nucleotides read TGTGCCAGCAGCGGCCTATCGGGACAGGAAGAAGAAAATGAAAAACTGTTTTTT.

The rearrangement uses TRBV28 and TRBJ2-2; D might be TRBD1 (5 bases). The germline gives CDR1 MDHEN, CDR2 SYDVKM. The CDR3 length is 13 residues. V was cut by 5 bases and J by 7 bases, with 11 bases left in between. The CDR3 region is CASSLRVVGELFF. The CDR3 bases are TGTGCCAGCAGTCTCAGGGTTGTCGGGGAGCTGTTTTTT.

The gene calls are TRBV23-1 and TRBJ2-5, with D perhaps TRBD1 (5 bases). TRBV23-1 has ORF status, its function being uncertain. The CDR3 has 16 residues. V lost 3 bases, J lost 2 bases, and 16 bases lay in between. The CDR3 protein is CASSHPHRQRQETQYF. CDR3 sequence (DNA): TGCGCCAGCAGTCACCCTCACAGACAGAGACAAGAGACCCAGTACTTC.

This rearrangement joins TRBV7-2 to TRBJ1-5; D gene ambiguous. Germline V gives CDR1 SGHTA, CDR2 FQGNSA. Deletions cut 0 bases from V and 1 base from J, with 10 bases between. CDR3 length: 16 amino acids. This chain's CDR3 is CASSLASARSNQPQHF. CDR3 in DNA: TGTGCCAGCAGCTTAGCGTCGGCGAGGAGCAATCAGCCCCAGCATTTT.

This rearrangement joins TRBV2 to TRBJ1-5; D may be TRBD1 (6 bases). Germline CDR1 reads SNHLY; CDR2 reads FYNNEI. The CDR3 sequence is 16 residues long. The V gene lost 2 bases and the J gene lost 4 bases, with 15 bases spanning the gap. In DNA, the CDR3 is TGTGCCAGCAGTGAAAGCACCAGGGGTAATAATCAGCCCCAGCATTTT. Translated: CASSESTRGNNQPQHF.

This sequence joins TRBV27 and TRBJ2-7; TRBD1 matches at 9 bases. The J segment lost 6 bases and the V segment lost 5 bases, leaving 11 bases of the junction unmatched. Looked up from germline, CDR1 is MNHEY and CDR2 is SMNVEV (reference sequence). CDR3 size: 15 residues. CDR3 DNA: TGTGCCAGCAGTACCCGGGACAGGGTGGAGGTCGAGCAGTACTTC. It translates to CASSTRDRVEVEQYF.

The V gene is TRBV7-2, the J gene TRBJ2-5, with no clear D. Germline CDR1 reads SGHTA; CDR2 reads FQGNSA. V was trimmed by 2 bases and J by 2 bases, leaving 9 bases between them. The CDR3 length is 14 residues. CDR3 sequence (DNA): TGTGCCAGCAGCTTATTACCGAGGCAAGAGACCCAGTACTTC. Translated: CASSLLPRQETQYF. Drawing the rest from reference TRBV7-2 and TRBJ2-5, the complete variable domain is GAGVSQSPSNKVTEKGKDVELRCDPISGHTALYWYRQSLGQGLEFLIYFQGNSAPDKSGLPSDRFSAERTGGSVSTLTIQRTQQEDSAVYLCASSLLPRQETQYFGPGTRLLVL.

The chain has TRBV28 and TRBJ2-7; D is perhaps TRBD1 or TRBD2 (7 bases each). The germline CDR1 and CDR2 sequences are MDHEN and SYDVKM. This CDR3 is 16 amino acids long. V was clipped by 5 bases and J by 3 bases, with 20 bases between them. This CDR3 is CASSPGGAGLFYEQYF. The CDR3 bases are TGTGCCAGCAGTCCAGGGGGGGCTGGGTTGTTCTACGAGCAGTACTTC.

The rearrangement links TRBV7-2 to TRBJ2-5; D remains ambiguous. CDR3 length: 13 amino acids. V lost 5 bases and J lost 1, with 8 bases in between. Germline V CDR1 and CDR2: SGHTA, FQGNSA. The CDR3 coding sequence is TGTGCCAGCAGCGGCTCTCCCCAAGAGACCCAGTACTTC. Amino acid sequence: CASSGSPQETQYF.

The chain has TRBV7-2 and TRBJ1-5, with no clear D. The V end lost 0 bases, the J end lost 0 bases, and 15 bases lay between the germline ends. The CDR3 runs 18 residues. Looked up from germline, CDR1 is SGHTA and CDR2 is FQGNSA. DNA of the CDR3: TGTGCCAGCAGCTTAGCGATGGGGAATGCTTATAGCAATCAGCCCCAGCATTTT. This gives the protein CASSLAMGNAYSNQPQHF.

The V gene is TRBV7-2, the J gene TRBJ2-1; D might be TRBD2 (5 bases). Trimming left V 2 bases short and J 9 bases short, with 20 bases between. Germline loops: CDR1 SGHTA, CDR2 FQGNSA. This CDR3 region has 16 residues. This chain's CDR3 is CASSLSGGLGGGEQFF. In DNA, the CDR3 is TGTGCCAGCAGCTTATCCGGCGGGCTAGGTGGCGGTGAGCAGTTCTTC.

The chain has TRBV6-5 and TRBJ1-5; the D is unclear. V lost 0 bases, J lost 1 base, and 7 bases lay in between. The CDR3 is 15 amino acids. Germline-derived CDR1 and CDR2 are MNHEY and SVGAGI. CDR3 protein: CASSYSYGSNQPQHF. The CDR3 nucleotides are TGTGCCAGCAGTTACTCCTATGGGAGCAATCAGCCCCAGCATTTT.

The rearrangement joins TRBV4-2 to TRBJ1-3; D is unclear. Deletions cut 7 bases from V and 0 bases from J, with 16 bases between. The CDR3 covers 16 residues. Germline lookup yields CDR1 LGHNA and CDR2 YNFKEQ. The CDR3 coding sequence is TGTGCCAGCACCCAGAAACCGGGCCTCTCTGGAAACACCATATATTTT. The encoded protein is CASTQKPGLSGNTIYF.

This clone was seen only once. The chain joins TRBV5-8 to TRBJ2-1; maybe TRBD1 (6 bases). Germline lookup yields CDR1 SGHTS and CDR2 YDEGEE. Trimming pared 1 base from V and 4 bases from J, leaving 15 bases between. CDR3 length equals 16 residues. The CDR3 sequence: CASSLTGTNPYNEQFF. In DNA, the CDR3 is TGTGCCAGCAGCTTGACCGGGACAAACCCTTACAATGAGCAGTTCTTC.

The chain has TRBV28 and TRBJ1-1; a possible D gene is TRBD1 (5 bases). The CDR3 contains 13 residues. The V end lost 2 bases, the J end lost 6 bases, and 10 bases lay between the germline ends. Germline CDR1 MDHEN, CDR2 SYDVKM. The chain's CDR3 is CASSLSGTSEAFF. The DNA for the CDR3 is TGTGCCAGCAGTTTAAGTGGGACCTCTGAAGCTTTCTTT.

This rearrangement joins TRBV2 to TRBJ2-5; 7 positions agree with TRBD1. CDR1 is SNHLY and CDR2 is FYNNEI in the germline V gene. The CDR3 is 18 residues long. The ends lost 3 bases at V and 5 bases at J; junction bases unmatched: 18. The DNA of the CDR3 is TGTGCCAGCAGTGATTTATCGCCCGCAGGGGGTAGGCGGGAGACCCAGTACTTC. Its protein product is CASSDLSPAGGRRETQYF.

V usage is TRBV27 and J usage is TRBJ2-3, with 7 bases that match TRBD1. V lost 2 bases and J lost 3; bases outside the gene matches: 5. Germline values: CDR1 MNHEY, CDR2 SMNVEV (reference sequence). The length of the CDR3 is 15 residues. CDR3 in DNA: TGTGCCAGCAGTTTAGACAGGGCATCGACAGATACGCAGTATTTT. Translating gives CASSLDRASTDTQYF.

The chain is built from TRBV18 and TRBJ1-1; D is uncertain. V was cut by 3 bases and J by 1 base, with 12 bases left in between. Germline loops: CDR1 KGHSH, CDR2 LQKENI. The CDR3 extends over 15 amino acids. The CDR3 spells CASSPSREGNTEAFF. The CDR3 nucleotides read TGTGCCAGCTCACCTTCAAGGGAGGGGAACACTGAAGCTTTCTTT.

This chain connects TRBV7-8 to TRBJ2-1, with 14 bases that match TRBD2. The CDR3 has 15 amino acids. Trimming at V came to 5 bases and at J to 9 bases, leaving 6 bases not matched to a gene. Germline V gives CDR1 SGHVS, CDR2 FQNEAQ. CDR3 DNA sequence: TGTGCCAGCAGCCTTCAGACTAGCGGGAGGGGTGAGCAGTTCTTC. It codes for CASSLQTSGRGEQFF. Together with reference TRBV7-8 and TRBJ2-1, the CDR3 gives the full variable domain: GAGVSQSPRYKVAKRGQDVALRCDPISGHVSLFWYQQALGQGPEFLTYFQNEAQLDKSGLPSDRFFAERPEGSVSTLKIQRTQQEDSAVYLCASSLQTSGRGEQFFGPGTRLTVL.